This T cell receptor (beta chain) originates from a study of identical twins. This clonotype came up a few times. Unmatched junction bases numbered 10, after V lost 5 bases and J lost 6 bases. There are 14 residues in the CDR3. Per the germline V gene, CDR1 is DFQATT and CDR2 is SNEGSKA (reference sequence). TCRdb analysed the 5' RACE reads with MiXCR anew, one entry per CDR3 protein. The table has approximately 700,000 distinct CDR3 sequences, approximately 18% seen once. A further study also used this sample, focusing on T cells expressing NK-cell markers.

The chain employs TRBV20-1 and TRBJ2-3, with TRBD1 identical over 8 bases. The clonotype was recovered from a young woman in good health. Sequences were obtained from PBMCs. This CDR3 reads CSARSGGAGDTQYF. As DNA, the CDR3 is TGCAGTGCTCGATCAGGGGGCGCGGGGGATACGCAGTATTTT.